A single sample is the source of the 16 T cell receptor beta chains below, sequenced in a study of CD8 T cells in Susac syndrome. RNA totalling roughly 0.45 to 1 ug underwent reverse transcription with random hexamers. TCRdb re-called the immunoSEQ multiplex PCR reads through MiXCR, storing one row per CDR3 protein. The repertoire holds about 73,000 distinct CDR3 sequences, roughly 95% seen once, with about 0.4% in the top ten. Sequencing was carried out using CD8+ T cells from PBMCs. These receptors were taken from a human donor with multiple sclerosis.

This clonotype was detected only once. The chain recombines TRBV4-2 with TRBJ2-1, with 14 nucleotides matching TRBD2. The germline gives CDR1 LGHNA, CDR2 YNFKEQ. The J segment lost 6 bases and the V segment lost 2 bases, leaving 3 bases of the junction unmatched. The CDR3 has 16 amino acids. The CDR3 protein is CASSQKTSGGANEQFF. CDR3 DNA sequence: TGTGCCAGCAGCCAAAAGACTAGCGGGGGGGCCAATGAGCAGTTCTTC.

V usage is TRBV19 and J usage is TRBJ1-1; 9 bases line up with TRBD1. From germline, CDR1 is LNHDA and CDR2 SQIVND (reference sequence). The CDR3 covers 15 residues. V lost 5 bases to trimming and J lost 6 bases; unmatched junction nucleotides: 10. The DNA of the CDR3 is TGTGCCAGTAGTCCCCGTGACAGGGGGGACGCTGAAGCTTTCTTT. Translating it yields CASSPRDRGDAEAFF.

This chain connects TRBV3-1 to TRBJ2-7, with D perhaps matching TRBD2 (5 bases). CDR3 length: 14 residues. Trimming took off 1 base at V and 7 bases at J, with 14 bases between the two ends. Per germline, CDR1 LGHDT and CDR2 YNNKEL (reference sequence). The CDR3 sequence: CASSQVGWRREQYF. The CDR3 nucleotides are TGTGCCAGCAGCCAAGTCGGTTGGCGGAGGGAGCAGTACTTC.

The CDR3 spells CASSAPGTGDYEQYF. The CDR3 DNA reads as TGCGCCAGCAGCGCCCCCGGGACAGGGGACTACGAGCAGTACTTC. V is TRBV5-1 and J is TRBJ2-7, with 10 bases matching TRBD1. Germline V CDR1 and CDR2: SGHRS, YFSETQ. J gave up 3 bases and V 4 bases, and 7 bases lay outside the gene matches. The CDR3 runs 15 residues.

This sequence joins TRBV2 and TRBJ2-1; 9 positions agree with TRBD2. V was clipped by 4 bases and J by 6 bases; unmatched bases: 7. CDR1 is SNHLY, CDR2 FYNNEI, per germline. The CDR3 spans 15 residues. The CDR3 protein is CASSVYGGGANEQFF. The CDR3 DNA follows: TGTGCCAGCAGTGTCTACGGCGGGGGGGCCAATGAGCAGTTCTTC.

Turning to this clonotype: The junction and the germline gene differ at one end; a read error may be behind it. J is TRBJ2-2 and V is TRBV6-5; 9 positions agree with TRBD1. From germline, CDR1 is MNHEY and CDR2 SVGAGI. CDR3 length equals 15 residues. The CDR3 spells CASSHRGQDTGELLF. The CDR3 DNA reads as TGTGCCAGCAGTCACAGGGGGCAGGACACCGGGGAGCTGCTTTTT.

The CDR3 is CASSYSTTPQETQYF. The CDR3 DNA reads as TGTGCCAGCAGTTACTCGACTACGCCCCAAGAGACCCAGTACTTC. The chain recombines TRBV6-5 with TRBJ2-5; possible D gene TRBD2, 5 bases. The CDR3 has 15 amino acids. Between the trimmed V and J ends, which lost 0 bases and 1 base, there was a span of 9 bases. Germline V gene lookup returns CDR1 MNHEY and CDR2 SVGAGI.

The chain couples TRBV7-9 to TRBJ2-1; the D is unclear. There are 13 residues in the CDR3. The ends were cut back, 5 bases at V and 5 bases at J, with 10 bases in the middle. Per the germline V gene, CDR1 is SEHNR and CDR2 is FQNEAQ (reference sequence). CDR3 DNA: TGTGCCAGCAGCGTTAACAGCAACAATGAGCAGTTCTTC. It specifies CASSVNSNNEQFF.

The V gene is TRBV29-1, the J gene TRBJ2-7, with 10 nucleotides matching TRBD2. Losses at the gene ends were 2 bases for V and 1 base for J; bases not matched to a gene: 5. CDR1 is SQVTM, CDR2 ANQGSEA, per germline. This CDR3 comprises 15 residues. CDR3 DNA: TGCAGCGTTGAAATCTTAGCGGGAGGATCCTACGAGCAGTACTTC. Protein: CSVEILAGGSYEQYF.

V usage is TRBV29-1 and J usage is TRBJ1-2; D not resolved. This CDR3 is 11 amino acids long. V gave up 5 bases and J gave up 4 bases, with 8 bases separating them. Looked up from germline, CDR1 is SQVTM and CDR2 is ANQGSEA. The CDR3 DNA sequence: TGCAGCGTTTATAAAACCTATGGCTACACCTTC. Amino acids: CSVYKTYGYTF.

This clonotype has only a few counts. The chain combines TRBV29-1 with TRBJ2-7; TRBD2 might be the D (6 bases). Trimming took 2 bases from V and 1 from J, leaving 15 bases between them. The CDR3 is made up of 15 amino acids. CDR1 is SQVTM, CDR2 ANQGSEA, per germline. CDR3 DNA: TGCAGCGTTGAATTAAGGGAGGTGGGATCCTACGAGCAGTACTTC. This encodes CSVELREVGSYEQYF.

The J gene is TRBJ1-2, the V gene TRBV27, with D possibly TRBD1 on 6 matching bases. V dropped 4 bases and J dropped 1 base, with 22 bases sitting between them. The CDR3 has 18 residues. From germline, CDR1 is MNHEY and CDR2 SMNVEV (reference sequence). Written as DNA, the CDR3 is TGTGCCAGCAGTTCAACCCTTACCCAGGGGAACCTTAACTATGGCTACACCTTC. Its protein is CASSSTLTQGNLNYGYTF.

The chain is built from TRBV7-4 and TRBJ1-2; the match to TRBD1 covers 11 bases. This CDR3 region has 14 residues. The trim removed 7 bases at V and 6 bases at J, leaving 7 bases unmatched. Germline V gives CDR1 SGHVT, CDR2 SQSDAQ. In DNA form, the CDR3 reads TGTGCCAGCATCACGGACAGGGGGCAGGATGGCTACACCTTC. The encoded protein is CASITDRGQDGYTF.

This sequence joins TRBV19 and TRBJ2-3, with D hard to call. Germline V gene data show CDR1 as LNHDA and CDR2 as SQIVND (reference sequence). The CDR3 runs 15 residues. Trimming took 4 bases from V and 5 from J, leaving 16 bases between them. The CDR3 spells CASSNVVTVGDTQYF. The CDR3 region has the DNA TGTGCCAGTAGTAATGTGGTGACCGTGGGAGATACGCAGTATTTT.

The DNA of the CDR3 is TGTGCCACCCTAAGGAGTGACGGCTACACCTTC. Translating gives CATLRSDGYTF. This sequence joins TRBV6-2 or TRBV6-3 and TRBJ1-2; no clear D. V shed 10 bases and J shed 8 bases, with 14 bases lying between them. CDR3 length equals 11 residues. Germline V lookup: CDR1 MNHEY, CDR2 SVGEGT.

The rearrangement uses TRBV6-2 or TRBV6-3 and TRBJ2-1; D might be TRBD2 (6 bases). V was trimmed by 2 bases and J by 7 bases, leaving 6 bases between them. The CDR3 is made up of 12 amino acids. Germline V gene data show CDR1 as MNHEY and CDR2 as SVGEGT. The CDR3: CASSYAGNEQFF. DNA for the CDR3: TGTGCCAGCAGTTACGCGGGGAATGAGCAGTTCTTC.